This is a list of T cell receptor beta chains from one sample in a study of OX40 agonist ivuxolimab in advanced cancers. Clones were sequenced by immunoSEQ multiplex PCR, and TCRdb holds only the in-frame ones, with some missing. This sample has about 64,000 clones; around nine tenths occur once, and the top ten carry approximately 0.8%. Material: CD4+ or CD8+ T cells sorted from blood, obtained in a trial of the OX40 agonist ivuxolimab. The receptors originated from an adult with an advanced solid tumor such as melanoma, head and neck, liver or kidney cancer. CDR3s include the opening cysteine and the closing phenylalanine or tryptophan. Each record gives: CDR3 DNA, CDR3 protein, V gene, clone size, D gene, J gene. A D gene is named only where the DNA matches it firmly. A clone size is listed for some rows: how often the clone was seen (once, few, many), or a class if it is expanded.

CDR3nt: TGTGCCAGCAGCCCCGGGACAGGGGGCGACGAGACCCAGTACTTC
CDR3aa: CASSPGTGGDETQYF
v_gene: TRBV7-3
abundance: -
d_gene: TRBD1
j_gene: TRBJ2-5

CDR3nt: TGTGCCATCAGGGGGGAGGGGGTTGAAGCTTTCTTT
CDR3aa: CAIRGEGVEAFF
v_gene: TRBV10-3
abundance: few
d_gene: -
j_gene: TRBJ1-1

CDR3nt: TGTGCCACCAGCGCTCGACAGGGGTTCTCCTACGAGCAGTACTTC
CDR3aa: CATSARQGFSYEQYF
v_gene: TRBV15
abundance: -
d_gene: TRBD1
j_gene: TRBJ2-7

CDR3nt: TGTGCCATTACAGCGGGAGGGAACACCGGGGAGCTGTTTTTT
CDR3aa: CAITAGGNTGELFF
v_gene: TRBV10-3
abundance: -
d_gene: TRBD2
j_gene: TRBJ2-2

CDR3nt: TGTGCAAGTCGCCCGCCAATGGGTAGCTACAGAGCCTGCGATGAGCAGTTCTTC
CDR3aa: CASRPPMGSYRACDEQFF
v_gene: TRBV12-2
abundance: -
d_gene: -
j_gene: TRBJ2-1

CDR3nt: TGTGCTAGTGGTTTGGTACTTACCGGGGAGCTGTTTTTT
CDR3aa: CASGLVLTGELFF
v_gene: TRBV12-5
abundance: -
d_gene: -
j_gene: TRBJ2-2

CDR3nt: TGTGCCAGCAGTTTCGCGACTAGCGGGGGGTTAGATACGCAGTATTTT
CDR3aa: CASSFATSGGLDTQYF
v_gene: TRBV27
abundance: -
d_gene: TRBD2
j_gene: TRBJ2-3

CDR3nt: TGTGCCTGGAGTGCTCTCTGGACAGGGGCTGGCTACACCTTC
CDR3aa: CAWSALWTGAGYTF
v_gene: TRBV30
abundance: -
d_gene: TRBD1
j_gene: TRBJ1-2

CDR3nt: TGTGCCAGCAGTCTCCGGGACCGCGGAAGCTATGGCTACACCTTC
CDR3aa: CASSLRDRGSYGYTF
v_gene: TRBV2
abundance: -
d_gene: -
j_gene: TRBJ1-2

CDR3nt: TGCGCCAGCAGTCGCGCCCAGGGATCCAACTATGGCTACACCTTC
CDR3aa: CASSRAQGSNYGYTF
v_gene: TRBV4-1
abundance: -
d_gene: -
j_gene: TRBJ1-2

CDR3nt: TGTGCCAGCAGCGCTCGAGGGGAAAAACTGTTTTTT
CDR3aa: CASSARGEKLFF
v_gene: TRBV5-5
abundance: -
d_gene: -
j_gene: TRBJ1-4

CDR3nt: TGTGCCAGCAATCCTCCGACAGGGTTGGAGACCCAGTACTTC
CDR3aa: CASNPPTGLETQYF
v_gene: TRBV6-1
abundance: -
d_gene: TRBD1
j_gene: TRBJ2-5

CDR3nt: TGCGCCAGCAGCTATGAGCGGGGTTCCTACGAGCAGTACTTC
CDR3aa: CASSYERGSYEQYF
v_gene: TRBV5-1
abundance: few
d_gene: TRBD2
j_gene: TRBJ2-7

CDR3nt: TGTGCCACGGGCGGACTAACGTACGAGCAGTACTTC
CDR3aa: CATGGLTYEQYF
v_gene: TRBV7-9
abundance: -
d_gene: -
j_gene: TRBJ2-7

CDR3nt: TGTGCCAGCAGCTCCCAAACCGGGAGCGGGTACGAGCAGTACTTC
CDR3aa: CASSSQTGSGYEQYF
v_gene: TRBV7-2
abundance: -
d_gene: -
j_gene: TRBJ2-7

CDR3nt: TGCGCCAGCAGGACAGGGGATCGGGTCAATCAGCCCCAGCATTTT
CDR3aa: CASRTGDRVNQPQHF
v_gene: TRBV23-1
abundance: -
d_gene: TRBD1
j_gene: TRBJ1-5

CDR3nt: TGTGCCAGTAGTGTGGGGTCCACTACCGGGGAGCTGTTTTTT
CDR3aa: CASSVGSTTGELFF
v_gene: TRBV19
abundance: -
d_gene: -
j_gene: TRBJ2-2